This TCR beta chain derives from a study of cytomegalovirus exposure and HLA in healthy donors. General study findings and limits: Three CMV-associated chains proved CMV antigen-specific in vitro.

This CDR3 spans 20 amino acids. The J segment lost 1 base and the V segment lost 3 bases, leaving 11 bases of the junction unmatched. Germline V lookup: CDR1 KGHSH, CDR2 LQKENI. Generated by immunoSEQ multiplex PCR, the TCRdb table keeps only in-frame clones and is missing some. The data contain approximately 100,000 clones, 93% of them singletons. With regard to this clone: Antigen unknown.

The rearrangement links TRBV18 to TRBJ2-1, with 14 bases aligning to TRBD2. The receptor was derived from a woman in her thirties in good health and CMV-seropositive. Sequenced sample: PBMCs. CDR3 bases: TGTGCCAGCTCACCTAACTCGGGACTAGCGGGAGAGGGGTCCTACAATGAGCAGTTCTTC. Protein product: CASSPNSGLAGEGSYNEQFF.